This T cell receptor (beta chain) is from a study of vaccination effects on CD4 cells after COVID-19. The repertoire was sequenced with immunoSEQ multiplex PCR; TCRdb's copy has only in-frame clones and lacks some. There are approximately 76,000 clones in the sample; 78% occur only once, and 10% to 13% lies in the top ten. Notes on this clone: Its specificity is unknown.

Germline V gene data show CDR1 as KGHSH and CDR2 as LQKENI. Trimming stripped 3 bases from V and 2 bases from J, with 13 bases between. The CDR3 covers 15 residues. Sequencing followed a ViraFEST assay step that expanded antigen-specific CD4+ T cells with viral peptide pools. CD4+ T cells were isolated after around ten days of culture. Neither prior SARS-CoV-2 infection nor positive nucleocapsid antibodies were present in the vaccine recipients. This TCR came from a human donor who received a COVID-19 vaccine. This specimen was CD4+ T cells from PBMCs cultured with SARS-CoV-2 spike peptides, taken before COVID-19 vaccination. V and J are TRBV18 and TRBJ1-2; no clear D. The CDR3 is CASSPSTTSNYGYTF. The CDR3 DNA sequence: TGTGCCAGCTCACCCTCTACTACCAGCAACTATGGCTACACCTTC.